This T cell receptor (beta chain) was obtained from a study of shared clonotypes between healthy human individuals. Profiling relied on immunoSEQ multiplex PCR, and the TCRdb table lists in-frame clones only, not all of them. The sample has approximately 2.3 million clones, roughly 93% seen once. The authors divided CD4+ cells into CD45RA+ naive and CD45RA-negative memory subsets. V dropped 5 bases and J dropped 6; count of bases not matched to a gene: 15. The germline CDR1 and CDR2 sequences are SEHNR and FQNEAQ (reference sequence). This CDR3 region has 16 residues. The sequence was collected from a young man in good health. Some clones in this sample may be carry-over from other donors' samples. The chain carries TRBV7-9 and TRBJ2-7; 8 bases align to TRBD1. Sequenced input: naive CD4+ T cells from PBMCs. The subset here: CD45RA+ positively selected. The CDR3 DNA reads TGTGCCAGCAGCCCCGCAGGACAGGGAGTTTTTCGCGAGCAGTACTTC. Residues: CASSPAGQGVFREQYF.